This T cell receptor (beta chain) was captured by sequencing in a study of cytomegalovirus exposure and HLA in healthy donors (TCRdb year 2017). Study-level background: An earlier analysis of fewer than 750 of the donors reported 276 Gb of sequence data and around 100 million unique TCR beta sequences obtained from around 170 million T cells. Roughly 300 gigabases of sequencing data and around 80 million unique TCR sequences made up an early release that covered approximately 700 HLA-typed donors. Of the approximately 400 genotyped donors, approximately 82% fell in the genetic ancestry cluster associated with self-reported Caucasian donors. The study aimed to test whether signatures of past pathogen exposure could be identified by cataloging public T cell receptors. The T cell repertoires of 550 to 850 subjects were profiled by immunosequencing and related to cytomegalovirus serostatus. In addition to the first cohort of roughly 700 subjects, a separate validation cohort of approximately 130 different subjects was used. To predict cytomegalovirus infection status, the study combined high-throughput TCR immunosequencing, statistical association of individual TCRs with disease status, and machine learning. To study patterns of TCR occurrence, a later analysis re-analyzed previously published TCR beta repertoires from around 700 donors and added high-resolution HLA genotyping. Rather than using new phenotypic data, the later analysis identified candidate immune exposures from TCR beta sequences and from how often those sequences occurred across donors. In an earlier analysis of roughly 580 of the donors, high-throughput TCR beta sequencing was used to judge whether each TCR beta V gene segment behaved as functional or pseudogenic. Donor age, sex, ethnicity and CMV serostatus were compiled together with the repertoire data. Genome-wide SNP genotypes for about 65% of the roughly 670 donors were used in a later genetic analysis, which treated that subset as a discovery cohort. Every discovery cohort repertoire had been produced on one sequencing platform. Class I and class II HLA loci were covered by the typing at four-digit resolution. The number of donors typed differed by locus, with about 620-630 for A, B, C, DRB1 and DQB1, more than 500 for DQA1, 606 for DPA1, and over 400 for DPB1. About 5 DR-DQ haplotypes were handled as single units for association and clustering, since linkage in the cohort was strong. Across 300 to 500 genotyped donors of the cohort, an average of approximately 200,000 unique TCR beta nucleotide sequences per donor were sequenced, and roughly a sixth of those sequences were non-productive.

What the authors observed across the whole study: A later genetic analysis associated a missense DCLRE1C variant with V-gene and J-gene trimming of TCR beta chains, and an independent cohort replicated the association. According to a later analysis, parvovirus B19, influenza, CMV and Epstein-Barr virus appeared linked to several top co-occurrence clusters. In this cohort, only TCR beta chains were sequenced, and detectable features were limited by the absence of alpha or paired-chain data. Specific HLA alleles were associated with more than 15,000 TCR beta sequences at a false discovery rate of 0.05 in a later analysis. A later analysis found that HLA-associated TCR beta chains were more clonally expanded and had lower generation probabilities than equally common non-associated chains. Most CMV-associated TCR beta chains appeared to be HLA-restricted in a later analysis, and the HLA associations seemed to be driven largely by CMV exposure. Cytomegalovirus status was reported to be diagnosed by the classifier with high specificity and sensitivity in both the original and validation cohorts. Presence/absence analyses assumed roughly uniform sequencing depth across donors, an assumption that may not hold. Assigning TCR associations to individual alleles was difficult when HLA alleles, especially DR and DQ, strongly co-occurred. The authors suggested that the approach could potentially be generalized to other disease states and immunological phenotypes. Correlated functional status among segregating V segments might reflect linkage disequilibrium, but an unknown experimental factor could not be ruled out. Because HLA typing was unavailable for some donors at each locus, only the typed subset was used in association tests. A few of the identified cytomegalovirus-associated TCR beta chains were confirmed in vitro to be specific for cytomegalovirus antigens. In the study, 150 to 200 TCR beta chains were listed as associated with cytomegalovirus. Over 15 rarely observed V segments, including chromosome 9 orphons, were excluded from the earlier analysis of a few hundred of the donors because counts were too low. In an earlier analysis of over 550 of the donors, most TCR beta V segments were observed in productive rearrangements about 90% or about 30% of the time, broadly matching IMGT annotations. A group of highly shared sequence variants was considered likely to be a technical artifact of the sequencing pipeline. Most TCR sequences were observed very rarely across donors, whereas some public TCRs were present in many individuals. A further reported finding was that TCR beta sequences accurately predicted the HLA-A and HLA-B alleles for most subjects in the first cohort. Compared with the approximately 700-donor mean, donors in an Asian-associated ancestry cluster had fewer N-insertions in productive TCRs, according to a later genetic analysis. Immune exposure information for the cohort was limited to CMV serostatus. Because the 87-base-pair reads could not distinguish some IMGT-functional V segments, including TRBV6-2 and TRBV6-3, those segments were excluded. In a later analysis, TCR association rates were found to vary across HLA loci, with the most associated TCRs seen for DRB1 alleles and the fewest for HLA-C alleles.

The cohort was made up of 666 healthy bone marrow donors. At the time of sampling, all cohort members were nominally healthy, though unrecorded immune exposures were likely present. The donor tested CMV seronegative and was one of the 352 seronegative cohort members. Every donor gave a peripheral blood sample, and the peripheral blood mononuclear cells from that sample were used for TCR beta sequencing. The Qiagen DNeasy Blood Extraction Kit was used to extract genomic DNA from the blood cell samples. Note on this clone: Its target antigen remains unknown. Base qualities are not at hand, and no much larger clone is one base apart.

Library method: the immunoSEQ multiplex PCR assay. For the multiplex PCR, a mixture combining 60 forward primers for TCR Vbeta segments and 13 reverse primers for TCR Jbeta segments was used. The CDR3 region of rearranged TCR beta genes was amplified from genomic DNA by a multiplex PCR assay. Amplified TCR beta libraries were sequenced as 87-base-pair reads on the Illumina HiSeq System. The authors processed their data as follows. In a later analysis, some 80 million unique TCR beta chains were counted across the roughly 700 repertoires, and roughly 10 million of these chains were shared by at least two donors. Raw reads were error-corrected and collapsed into unique sequences by a nearest-neighbor algorithm in which closely related sequences were merged to remove PCR and sequencing errors. To assign V, D and J gene segments, CDR3 sequences were aligned to IMGT reference sequences. For a sequence to be retained, a match of at least six nucleotides was required to both a V gene segment and a J gene segment. Rearrangements were classified as productive when the CDR3 lacked stop codons and remained in frame with V and J, and all other rearrangements were classified as non-productive. Following IMGT convention, CDR3 was defined as the stretch from the second conserved V-encoded cysteine up to the conserved J-encoded phenylalanine. In an earlier analysis of around 640 of the donors, sequences lacking an unambiguous match to a single V gene segment were excluded. In an earlier analysis of some 590 of the donors, a V segment was called functional when productive rearrangements were above 56.7%, and segregating when the standard deviation between donors exceeded 5%. To diagnose cytomegalovirus status from the catalog of TCR beta chain sequences, a statistical classification framework was built. In a later analysis, V and J genes were assigned by comparing TCR nucleotide sequences against IMGT/GENE-DB human TR gene sequences. In a later analysis, CDR3 sequences and most-parsimonious VDJ recombination scenarios were assigned using the TCRdist pipeline. In a later analysis, each TCR beta chain was defined by its CDR3 amino acid sequence together with its V-gene family, and reads without a unique V-gene family were excluded. A later analysis removed 450 to 600 highly shared, low-generation-probability nucleotide sequences to deal with suspected cross-contamination and a sequencing artifact. In a later analysis, a clonal expansion index was calculated for each public chain from normalized within-repertoire ranks of inferred template counts. Generation probabilities in a later analysis came from a VDJ recombination model fitted to out-of-frame rearrangements, and those results were checked against IGoR. A later analysis scored TCR-TCR, TCR-HLA and TCR-CMV co-occurrence with hypergeometric tests, applying a repertoire-size bias correction to TCR pairs. To estimate false discovery rates, a later analysis permuted the HLA or CMV assignments 20 times. In a later analysis, co-occurring TCRs were grouped using DBSCAN, and TCRdist sequence similarity was added for clustering within HLA-allele-positive subsets. Repertoires with fewer than 30,000 or more than 120,000 public chains were left out of co-occurrence clustering, as were five repertoires with anomalous nucleotide sharing. TCRdb stores this immuneACCESS table with in-frame sequences only. Part of the clones is absent; in the studies checked, under half of the shortfall reflects unresolved V genes, and no reason is known for the rest. The D gene and trimming were derived from the DNA, and the V and J assignments and clone size from that table. The sample table holds 200,000 to 250,000 clones, of which 65% to 75% were seen once. The ten largest clones take up less than 2% of the sample.

The CDR3 runs 15 amino acids, cysteine and phenylalanine included. Only the CDR3 DNA stays, 45 bases, in frame from base 1. V ends up 0 bases short and J 1 base short, with an unmatched junction base count of 4. The germline V gene supplies CDR1 SGDLS and CDR2 YYNGEE. The sample comprised PBMCs. The chain is made from TRBV9 and TRBJ2-7; 7 middle bases align to TRBD1. This TCR came from a woman under 40 in good health and CMV-seronegative. The sequenced DNA is TGTGCCAGCAGCGTAGACGGACAGGCTTCCTACGAGCAGTACTTC. It specifies CASSVDGQASYEQYF.